A single sample is the source of the 7 T cell receptor beta chains below, sequenced in a study of beta chain features in type 1 diabetes. The sequenced template was cDNA made from the entire isolated RNA. Method: immunoSEQ multiplex PCR; TCRdb's copy keeps in-frame clones and lacks some. The table records about 360,000 clones, around 12% of them present only once. The sequencing input was naive CD4+ T cells from blood. The source is a man in his late teens or twenties in good health.

This clone was recorded a few times. The CDR3 protein is CAWSVPGGTNQPQHF. The CDR3 nucleotides read TGTGCCTGGAGTGTACCCGGGGGGACAAACCAGCCCCAGCATTTT. The V and J genes are TRBV30 and TRBJ1-5, with a weak D call TRBD1 (6 bases). In germline, CDR1 is GTSNPN, CDR2 SVGIG (reference sequence). CDR3 length equals 15 residues. V was trimmed by 0 bases and J by 7 bases, leaving 16 bases between them.

This clone was seen a few times. The chain couples TRBV5-4 to TRBJ2-3; possibly TRBD2 for D (5 bases). The CDR3 is 14 amino acids. V lost 4 bases and J lost 2, with 11 bases in between. CDR1 is SGHNT, CDR2 YYREEE, per germline (reference sequence). The chain's CDR3 is CASSLERPTDTQYF. Here the CDR3 DNA reads TGTGCCAGCAGCCTCGAGCGGCCCACAGATACGCAGTATTTT. Combining the CDR3 with reference TRBV5-4 and TRBJ2-3 gives the whole variable domain ETGVTQSPTHLIKTRGQQVTLRCSSQSGHNTVSWYQQALGQGPQFIFQYYREEENGRGNFPPRFSGLQFPNYSSELNVNALELDDSALYLCASSLERPTDTQYFGPGTRLTVL.

The chain is built from TRBV15 and TRBJ2-1; 9 bases align to TRBD2. The CDR3 is 13 amino acids. V lost 11 bases to trimming and J lost 8 bases; unmatched junction nucleotides: 10. The V gene's germline CDR1 is LNHNV and CDR2 YYDKDF (reference sequence). The CDR3 DNA follows: TGTGCCGTAGCGGGAGAAATAGTCTATGAGCAGTTCTTC. The encoded protein is CAVAGEIVYEQFF. Full variable domain (missing parts from reference TRBV15 and TRBJ2-1): DAMVIQNPRYQVTQFGKPVTLSCSQTLNHNVMYWYQQKSSQAPKLLFHYYDKDFNNEADTPDNFQSRRPNTSFCFLDIRSPGLGDTAMYLCAVAGEIVYEQFFGPGTRLTVL.

Regarding this clone: Possible read error: a much larger clone is one base away. The J gene is TRBJ2-7, the V gene TRBV11-2; D unresolved. Germline assignment: CDR1 SGHAT and CDR2 FQNNGV. Trimming took off 2 bases at V and 3 bases at J, with 5 bases between the two ends. The CDR3 spans 12 residues. Written as DNA, the CDR3 is TGTGCCAGCAGCTTACACGGCTACGAGCAGTACTTC. The encoded protein is CASSLHGYEQYF.

This clone was seen more than once but under ten times. The chain joins TRBV2 to TRBJ2-3, with TRBD2 identical over 7 bases. The trim removed 7 bases at V and 1 base at J, leaving 11 bases unmatched. The CDR3 consists of 16 residues. Germline V lookup: CDR1 SNHLY, CDR2 FYNNEI. CDR3 sequence reads: CASISYAGVGTDTQYF. CDR3 nucleotide sequence: TGTGCCAGCATCAGTTATGCGGGGGTGGGCACAGATACGCAGTATTTT.

This clone was detected only a few times. This chain uses TRBV18 with TRBJ1-2; D gene unclear. V was cut by 2 bases and J by 6 bases, with 10 bases left in between. Germline CDR1 reads KGHSH; CDR2 reads LQKENI. This CDR3 has 13 amino acids. The CDR3, as DNA: TGTGCCAGCTCACCAGCCCAGGCAGATGGCTACACCTTC. Translated: CASSPAQADGYTF.

The chain recombines TRBV29-1 with TRBJ2-5, with D possibly being TRBD1 (6 bases). The CDR3 runs 12 residues. With 5 bases removed from V and 1 base from J, the gap between germline ends came to 8 bases. Germline loops: CDR1 SQVTM, CDR2 ANQGSEA. Here the CDR3 reads CSVTGTQETQYF. CDR3 nucleotides: TGCAGCGTTACAGGGACCCAAGAGACCCAGTACTTC.